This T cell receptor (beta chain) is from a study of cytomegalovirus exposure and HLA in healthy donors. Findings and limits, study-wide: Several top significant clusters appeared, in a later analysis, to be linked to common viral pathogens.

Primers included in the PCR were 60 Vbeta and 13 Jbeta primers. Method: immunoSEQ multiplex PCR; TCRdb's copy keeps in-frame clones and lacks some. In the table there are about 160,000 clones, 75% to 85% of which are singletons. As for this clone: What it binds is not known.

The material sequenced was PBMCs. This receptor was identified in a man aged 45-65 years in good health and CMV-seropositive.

This CDR3 reads CASSLGQPLEQYF. CDR3 nucleotide sequence: TGTGCCAGCAGCTTGGGGCAGCCCCTGGAGCAGTACTTC. The chain is built from TRBV7-9 and TRBJ2-7; possibly TRBD1 for D (5 bases). CDR1 SEHNR and CDR2 FQNEAQ come from the germline V gene (reference sequence). Between the trimmed V and J ends, which lost 3 bases and 7 bases, there was a span of 13 bases. This CDR3 comprises 13 residues.